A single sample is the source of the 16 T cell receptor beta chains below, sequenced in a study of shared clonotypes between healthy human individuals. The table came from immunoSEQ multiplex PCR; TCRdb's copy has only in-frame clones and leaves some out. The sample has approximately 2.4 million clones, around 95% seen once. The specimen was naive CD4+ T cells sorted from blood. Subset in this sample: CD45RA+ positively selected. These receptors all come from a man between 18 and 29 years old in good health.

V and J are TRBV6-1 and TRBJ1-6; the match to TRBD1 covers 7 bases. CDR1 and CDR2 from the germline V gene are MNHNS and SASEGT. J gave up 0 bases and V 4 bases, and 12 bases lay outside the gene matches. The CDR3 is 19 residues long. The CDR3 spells CASSGITTGMSSYNSPLHF. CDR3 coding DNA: TGTGCCAGCAGTGGAATTACGACAGGGATGAGCTCCTATAATTCACCCCTCCACTTT.

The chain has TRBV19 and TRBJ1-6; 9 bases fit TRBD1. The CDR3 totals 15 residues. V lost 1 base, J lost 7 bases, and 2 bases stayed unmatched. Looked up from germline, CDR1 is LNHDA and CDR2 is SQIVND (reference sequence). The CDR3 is CASSIVGTGNSPLHF. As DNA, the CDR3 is TGTGCCAGTAGTATAGTGGGGACAGGGAATTCACCCCTCCACTTT.

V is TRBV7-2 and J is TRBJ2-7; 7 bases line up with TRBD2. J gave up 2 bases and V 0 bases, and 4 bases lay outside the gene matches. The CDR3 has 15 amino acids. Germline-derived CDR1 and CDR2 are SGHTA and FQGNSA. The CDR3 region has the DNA TGTGCCAGCAGCTTAGCCGGGGGAGGGGCCTACGAGCAGTACTTC. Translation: CASSLAGGGAYEQYF.

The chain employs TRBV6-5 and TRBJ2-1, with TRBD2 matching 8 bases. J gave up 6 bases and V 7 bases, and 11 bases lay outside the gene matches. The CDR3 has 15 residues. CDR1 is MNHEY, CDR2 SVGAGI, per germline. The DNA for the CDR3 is TGTGCCAGCAACCGGGGGGGTAAATACCCCAATGAGCAGTTCTTC. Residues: CASNRGGKYPNEQFF.

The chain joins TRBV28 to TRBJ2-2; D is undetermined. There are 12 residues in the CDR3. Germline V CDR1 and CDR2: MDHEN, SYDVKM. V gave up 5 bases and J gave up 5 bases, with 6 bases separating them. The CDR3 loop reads CASSALTGELFF. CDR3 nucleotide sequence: TGTGCCAGCAGTGCACTTACCGGGGAGCTGTTTTTT.

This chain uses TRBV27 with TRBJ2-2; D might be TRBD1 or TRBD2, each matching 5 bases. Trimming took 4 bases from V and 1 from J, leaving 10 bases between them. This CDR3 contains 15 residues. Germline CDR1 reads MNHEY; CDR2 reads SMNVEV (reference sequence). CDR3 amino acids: CASSSRDGNTGELFF. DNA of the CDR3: TGTGCCAGCAGTTCCCGGGACGGGAACACCGGGGAGCTGTTTTTT.

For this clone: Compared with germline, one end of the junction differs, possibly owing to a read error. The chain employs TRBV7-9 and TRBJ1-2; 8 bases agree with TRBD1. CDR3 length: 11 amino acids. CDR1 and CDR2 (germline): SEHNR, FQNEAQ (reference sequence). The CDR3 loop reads CASSETGTGLF. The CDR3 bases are TGTGCCAGCAGCGAAACCGGGACAGGCCTTTTC.

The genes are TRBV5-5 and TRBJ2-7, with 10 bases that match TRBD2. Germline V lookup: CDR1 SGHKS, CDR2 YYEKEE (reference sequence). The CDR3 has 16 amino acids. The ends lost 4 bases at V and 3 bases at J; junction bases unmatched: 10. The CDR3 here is CASSPSLAGALYEQYF. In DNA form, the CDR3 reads TGTGCCAGCAGCCCCTCCCTAGCGGGAGCCCTCTACGAGCAGTACTTC.

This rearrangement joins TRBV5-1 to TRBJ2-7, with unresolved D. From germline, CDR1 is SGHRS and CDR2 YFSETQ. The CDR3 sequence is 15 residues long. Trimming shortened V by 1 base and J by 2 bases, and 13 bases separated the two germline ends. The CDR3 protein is CASSLNGRLTYEQYF. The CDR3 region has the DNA TGCGCCAGCAGCTTGAATGGACGGTTGACCTACGAGCAGTACTTC.

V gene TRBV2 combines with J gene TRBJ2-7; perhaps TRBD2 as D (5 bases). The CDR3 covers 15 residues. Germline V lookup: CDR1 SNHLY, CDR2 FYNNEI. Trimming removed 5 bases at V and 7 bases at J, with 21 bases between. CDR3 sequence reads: CASSFATRSLGEQYF. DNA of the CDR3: TGTGCCAGCAGTTTCGCTACTAGGTCCCTGGGGGAGCAGTACTTC.

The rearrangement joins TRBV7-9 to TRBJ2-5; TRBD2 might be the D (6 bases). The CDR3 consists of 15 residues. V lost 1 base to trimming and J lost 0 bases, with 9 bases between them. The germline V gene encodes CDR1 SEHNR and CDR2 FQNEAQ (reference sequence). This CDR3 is CASSLDAGYQETQYF. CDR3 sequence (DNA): TGTGCCAGCAGCTTAGATGCGGGGTACCAAGAGACCCAGTACTTC.

CDR3 DNA sequence: TGTGCCAGCTCACCGATCCGGACAGGGTCGGGCCCTAATCAGCCCCAGCATTTT. Its protein product is CASSPIRTGSGPNQPQHF. J is TRBJ1-5 and V is TRBV18; 8 nucleotides align to TRBD1. Looked up from germline, CDR1 is KGHSH and CDR2 is LQKENI. V lost 3 bases and J lost 4; bases outside the gene matches: 14. The CDR3 length is 18 residues.

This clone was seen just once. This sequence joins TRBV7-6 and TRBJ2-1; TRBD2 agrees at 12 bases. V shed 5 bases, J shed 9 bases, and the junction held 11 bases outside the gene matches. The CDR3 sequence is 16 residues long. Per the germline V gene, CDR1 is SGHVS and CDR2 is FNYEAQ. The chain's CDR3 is CASSRGLAGGTGEQFF. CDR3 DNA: TGTGCCAGCAGCCGGGGACTAGCGGGTGGGACGGGTGAGCAGTTCTTC.

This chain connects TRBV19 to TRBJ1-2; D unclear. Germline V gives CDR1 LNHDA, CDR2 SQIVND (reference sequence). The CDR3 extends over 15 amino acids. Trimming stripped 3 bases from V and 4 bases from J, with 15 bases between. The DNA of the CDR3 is TGTGCCAGTAGTATTTGGCCGGGGTTGAGCTATGGCTACACCTTC. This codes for CASSIWPGLSYGYTF.

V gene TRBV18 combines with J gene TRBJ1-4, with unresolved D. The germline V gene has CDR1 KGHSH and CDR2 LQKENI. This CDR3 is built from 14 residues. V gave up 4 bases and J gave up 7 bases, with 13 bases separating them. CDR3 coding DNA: TGTGCCAGCTCACGGACGAAGGGAGGTGAAAAACTGTTTTTT. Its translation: CASSRTKGGEKLFF.

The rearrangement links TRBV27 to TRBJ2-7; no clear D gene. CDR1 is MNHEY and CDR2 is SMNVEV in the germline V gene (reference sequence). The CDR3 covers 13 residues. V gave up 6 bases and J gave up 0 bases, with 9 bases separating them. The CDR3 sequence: CASSNRFSYEQYF. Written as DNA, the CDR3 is TGTGCCAGCAGCAACCGCTTCTCCTACGAGCAGTACTTC.